A selection of T cell receptor beta chains follows, all from one sample in a study of T cell responses to AZD1222 COVID-19 vaccine. Data came from immunoSEQ multiplex PCR; TCRdb stores just in-frame clones and leaves some out. The top ten clones hold about 15% of a sample with roughly 51,000 clones, around 89% of them seen once. The source was peripheral blood, collected 28 days after the second AZD1222 dose. All receptors come from an adult who received the AZD1222 COVID-19 vaccine. The CDR3 runs from the conserved cysteine through the conserved F or W. D genes are given only for firm matches. A clone size is listed for some rows: how often the clone was seen (once, few, many), or a class if it is expanded.

j_gene	d_gene	abundance	v_gene	CDR3nt	CDR3aa
TRBJ1-6	TRBD1	.	TRBV6-5	TGTGCCAGCAGTCAGGGGGTTGGGAATTCACCCCTCCACTTT	CASSQGVGNSPLHF
TRBJ2-1	TRBD2	.	TRBV9	TGTGCCAGCAGCGTAGGGGGGTCTAGCGGGAGGATTGAGCAGTTCTTC	CASSVGGSSGRIEQFF
TRBJ2-7	TRBD2	once	TRBV6-6	TGTGCCAGCAGTTACTTAGCGGGAGGGCCCGAAGAGCAGTACTTC	CASSYLAGGPEEQYF
TRBJ2-1	.	once	TRBV9	TGTGCCAGCAGCGTCTCCAACATGTATGAGCAGTTCTTC	CASSVSNMYEQFF
TRBJ2-2	.	.	TRBV27	TGTGCCAGCAGTTTATCTTGGGGGCTTAGCACCGGGGAGCTGTTTTTT	CASSLSWGLSTGELFF
TRBJ2-1	.	.	TRBV7-2	TGTGCCAGCAGCTTAGACCCTCGGTACAATGAGCAGTTCTTC	CASSLDPRYNEQFF
TRBJ2-7	.	.	TRBV4-3	TGCGCCAGCAGCCAAGAACCCAGGACCCAGCAGTACTTC	CASSQEPRTQQYF
TRBJ1-2	.	.	TRBV6-5	TGTGCCAGCAGTTACTCAGGGAATAACTATGGCTACACCTTC	CASSYSGNNYGYTF
TRBJ2-1	TRBD2	.	TRBV29-1	TGCAGCGCCGGACTAGCGGGAGCCTACAATGAGCAGTTCTTC	CSAGLAGAYNEQFF
TRBJ2-3	TRBD1	.	TRBV11-3	TGTGCCAGCAGCCATGGGACAGGGGGCAGTACAGATACGCAGTATTTT	CASSHGTGGSTDTQYF
TRBJ2-7	.	.	TRBV16	TGTGCCAGCAGCCAATCCGGGGAGCAGTACTTC	CASSQSGEQYF
TRBJ1-2	.	.	TRBV10-3	TGTGCCATCAGTGATCTGGGGTATTCCTATGGCTACACCTTC	CAISDLGYSYGYTF
TRBJ2-1	TRBD2	.	TRBV6-4	TGTGCCAGCAAGCGGGAGCGGGATTACAATGAGCAGTTCTTC	CASKRERDYNEQFF